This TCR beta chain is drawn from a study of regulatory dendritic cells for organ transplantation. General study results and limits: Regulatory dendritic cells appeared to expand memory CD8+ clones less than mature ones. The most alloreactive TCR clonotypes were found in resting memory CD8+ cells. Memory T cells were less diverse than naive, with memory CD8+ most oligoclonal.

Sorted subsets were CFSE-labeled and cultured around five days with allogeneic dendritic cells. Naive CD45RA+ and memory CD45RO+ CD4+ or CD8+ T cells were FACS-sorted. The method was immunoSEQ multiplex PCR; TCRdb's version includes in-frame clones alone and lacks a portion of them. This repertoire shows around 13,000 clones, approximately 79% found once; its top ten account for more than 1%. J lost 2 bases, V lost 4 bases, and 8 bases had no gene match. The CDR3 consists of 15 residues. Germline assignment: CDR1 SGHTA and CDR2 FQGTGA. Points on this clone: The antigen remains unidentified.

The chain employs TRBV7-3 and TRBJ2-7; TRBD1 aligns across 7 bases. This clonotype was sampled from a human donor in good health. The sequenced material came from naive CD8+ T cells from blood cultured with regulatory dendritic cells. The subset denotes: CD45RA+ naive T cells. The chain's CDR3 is CASSSNGDSTYEQYF. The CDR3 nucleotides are TGTGCCAGCAGCTCTAACGGGGACAGCACCTACGAGCAGTACTTC.